This TCR beta chain was captured by sequencing in a study of blood T cell repertoires in COVID-19. Across the study: The samples span acute and convalescent COVID-19 from the United States, Italy and Spain. T cells, B-cell-depleted T cells, or PBMCs supplied cDNA or gDNA.

Original data processing: It was from reference gene primer amplification that nucleated cell counts were estimated. Measured with immunoSEQ multiplex PCR; TCRdb has only the in-frame clones, and not every one. Clone size and V and J calls were adopted from that table, with D and trimming inferred from the DNA. The sample holds a few hundred thousand clones, roughly 91% seen once. This CDR3 spans 14 amino acids. Germline V CDR1 and CDR2: LNHDA, SQIVND (reference sequence). With 5 bases clipped from V and 6 bases from J, the junction kept 3 bases outside the gene matches. This TCR derives from a man aged 25 to 40 with acute or convalescent COVID-19. This chain connects TRBV19 to TRBJ2-7; 14 nucleotides align to TRBD2. Source material: peripheral blood. The chain's CDR3 is CASSPGLAGVEQYF. The DNA of the CDR3 is TGTGCCAGTAGTCCGGGACTAGCGGGAGTCGAGCAGTACTTC.